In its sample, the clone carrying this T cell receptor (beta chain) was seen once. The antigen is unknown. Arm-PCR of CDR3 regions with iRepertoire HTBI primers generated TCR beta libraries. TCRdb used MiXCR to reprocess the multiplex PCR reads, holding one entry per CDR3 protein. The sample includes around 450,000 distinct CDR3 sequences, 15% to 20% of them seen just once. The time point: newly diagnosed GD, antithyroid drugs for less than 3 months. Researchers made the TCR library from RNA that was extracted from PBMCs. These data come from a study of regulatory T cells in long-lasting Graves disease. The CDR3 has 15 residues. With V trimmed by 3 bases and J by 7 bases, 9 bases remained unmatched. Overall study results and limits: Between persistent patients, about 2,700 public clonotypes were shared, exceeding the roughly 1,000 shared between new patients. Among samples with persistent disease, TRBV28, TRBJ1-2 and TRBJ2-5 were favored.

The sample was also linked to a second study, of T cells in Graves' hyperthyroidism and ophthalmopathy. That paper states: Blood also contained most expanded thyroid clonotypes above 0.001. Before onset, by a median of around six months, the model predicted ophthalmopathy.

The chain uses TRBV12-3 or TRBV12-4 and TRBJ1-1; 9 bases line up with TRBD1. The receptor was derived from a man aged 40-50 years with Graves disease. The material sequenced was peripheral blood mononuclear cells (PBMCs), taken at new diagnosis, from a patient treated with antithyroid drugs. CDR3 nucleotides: TGTGCCAGCAGTTTTAGGCGGGACAGGGCGGTTGAAGCTTTCTTT. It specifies CASSFRRDRAVEAFF.